The clone carrying this TCR beta chain turned up a few times. This entry belongs to a study of human T cells and chemical hapten exposure. TCRdb analysed the RACE reads with MiXCR anew, one entry per CDR3 protein. The repertoire consists of 55,000 to 75,000 distinct CDR3 sequences, with roughly 12% occurring once and the leading ten covering 2% to 3%. The germline V gene has CDR1 SGHTA and CDR2 FQGTGA. With 5 bases removed from V and 1 base from J, the gap between germline ends came to 11 bases. CDR3 length: 15 residues. As to time point: patch test 3, about 24 weeks after DPC sensitization. The sample's treatment: therapeutic diphenylcyclopropenone sensitization with weekly scalp DPC. Each patch test followed a blood draw.

This chain connects TRBV7-3 to TRBJ1-4; no clear D. Sequenced here: whole blood, sampled in connection with sensitization to the hapten diphenylcyclopropenone (DPC). The sequence derives from a man aged 30 to 45 with alopecia areata. Some clones in this sample may be carry-over from other donors' samples. The CDR3, as DNA: TGTGCCAGCAGCCCCGGTCTGGGAACTAATGAAAAACTGTTTTTT. It yields the protein CASSPGLGTNEKLFF.